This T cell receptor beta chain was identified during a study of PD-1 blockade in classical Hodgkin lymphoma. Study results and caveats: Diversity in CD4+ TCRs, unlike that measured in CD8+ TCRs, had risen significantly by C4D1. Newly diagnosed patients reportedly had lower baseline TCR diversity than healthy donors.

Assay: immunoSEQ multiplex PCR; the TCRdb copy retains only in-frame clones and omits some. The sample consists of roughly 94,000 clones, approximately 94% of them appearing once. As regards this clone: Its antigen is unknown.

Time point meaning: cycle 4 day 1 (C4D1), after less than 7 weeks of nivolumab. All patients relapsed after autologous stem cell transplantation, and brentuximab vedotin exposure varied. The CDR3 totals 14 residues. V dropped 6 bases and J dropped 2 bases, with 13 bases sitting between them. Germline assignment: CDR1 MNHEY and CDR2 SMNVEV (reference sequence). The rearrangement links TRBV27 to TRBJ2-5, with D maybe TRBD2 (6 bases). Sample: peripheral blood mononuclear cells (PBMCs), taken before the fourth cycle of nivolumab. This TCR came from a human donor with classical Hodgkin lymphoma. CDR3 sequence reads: CASSPGLQQETQYF. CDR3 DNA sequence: TGTGCCAGCAGCCCCGGACTACAACAAGAGACCCAGTACTTC.